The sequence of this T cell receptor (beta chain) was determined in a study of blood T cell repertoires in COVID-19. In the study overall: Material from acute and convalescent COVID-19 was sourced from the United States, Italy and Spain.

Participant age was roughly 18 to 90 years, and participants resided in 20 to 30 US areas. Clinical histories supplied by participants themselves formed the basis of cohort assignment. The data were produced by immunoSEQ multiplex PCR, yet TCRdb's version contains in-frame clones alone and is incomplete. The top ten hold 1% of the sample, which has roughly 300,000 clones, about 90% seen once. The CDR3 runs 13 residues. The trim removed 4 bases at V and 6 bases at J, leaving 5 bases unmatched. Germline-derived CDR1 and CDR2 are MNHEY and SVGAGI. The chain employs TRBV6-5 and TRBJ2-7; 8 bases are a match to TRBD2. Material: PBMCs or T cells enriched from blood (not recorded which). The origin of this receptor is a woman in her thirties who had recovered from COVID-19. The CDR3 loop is CASSSPGGVEQYF. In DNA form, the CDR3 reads TGTGCCAGCAGTTCCCCCGGGGGGGTCGAGCAGTACTTC.